The 4 T cell receptor beta chains listed next were all sequenced from one sample in a study of T cell changes during pregnancy in multiple sclerosis. The assay was immunoSEQ multiplex PCR, and TCRdb's table has in-frame clones only and misses some. The sample holds 65,000 to 90,000 clones; 80% to 95% are singletons and the top ten take 2%. The input for sequencing was peripheral blood, taken in the second trimester of pregnancy. The receptors here all came from a female donor with multiple sclerosis, enrolled in a pregnancy study.

The rearrangement links TRBV19 to TRBJ1-2; D uncertain. V was shortened by 3 bases and J by 1 base, with 9 bases between the two germline ends. The CDR3 is made up of 14 amino acids. CDR1 and CDR2 (germline): LNHDA, SQIVND (reference sequence). For the CDR3, the DNA is TGTGCCAGTAGTATGGGCCATAATAACTATGGCTACACCTTC. Protein sequence: CASSMGHNNYGYTF.

The rearrangement joins TRBV2 to TRBJ1-3; 7 nucleotides align to TRBD1. This CDR3 has 15 residues. Germline loops: CDR1 SNHLY, CDR2 FYNNEI. Germline trimming cut 6 bases from V and 0 bases from J; bases unmatched to any gene: 5. CDR3 in DNA: TGTGCCAGCAGCGTACAGGGGATCTCTGGAAACACCATATATTTT. It specifies CASSVQGISGNTIYF.

This clone was seen a single time. The V call is TRBV23-1, the J call TRBJ2-2; TRBD2 is a possible D gene (6 bases). TRBV23-1 belongs to the ORF category, with a function that is uncertain. The length of the CDR3 is 18 residues. With 3 bases removed from V and 1 base from J, the gap between germline ends came to 18 bases. CDR3 DNA sequence: TGCGCCAGCAGTCACCCGAGACTAGTCGTAAGGAACACCGGGGAGCTGTTTTTT. It yields the protein CASSHPRLVVRNTGELFF.

The V call is TRBV4-3, the J call TRBJ2-2; a weak D match, TRBD1 (5 bases). There are 15 residues in the CDR3. V lost 1 base to trimming and J lost 2 bases, with 8 bases between them. From germline, CDR1 is LGHNA and CDR2 YSLEER. CDR3 bases: TGCGCCAGCAGCCAAGGACAGATAAACACCGGGGAGCTGTTTTTT. Its protein is CASSQGQINTGELFF.